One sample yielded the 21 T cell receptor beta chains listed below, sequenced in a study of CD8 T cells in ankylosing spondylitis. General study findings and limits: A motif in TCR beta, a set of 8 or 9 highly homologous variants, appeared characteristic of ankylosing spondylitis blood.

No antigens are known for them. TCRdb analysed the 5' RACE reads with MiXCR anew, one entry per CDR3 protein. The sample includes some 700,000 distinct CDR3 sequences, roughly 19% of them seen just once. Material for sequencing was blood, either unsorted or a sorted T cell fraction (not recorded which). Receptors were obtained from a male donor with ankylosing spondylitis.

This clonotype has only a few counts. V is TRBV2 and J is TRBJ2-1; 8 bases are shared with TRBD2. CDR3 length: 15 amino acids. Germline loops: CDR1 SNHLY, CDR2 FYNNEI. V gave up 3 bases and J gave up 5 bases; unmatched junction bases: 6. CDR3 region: CASSDPREANNEQFF. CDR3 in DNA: TGTGCCAGCAGTGATCCGCGGGAGGCCAACAATGAGCAGTTCTTC.

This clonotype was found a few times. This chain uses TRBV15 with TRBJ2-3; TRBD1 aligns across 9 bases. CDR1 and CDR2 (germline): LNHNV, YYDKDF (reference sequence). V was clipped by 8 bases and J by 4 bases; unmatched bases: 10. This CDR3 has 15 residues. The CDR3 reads CATQRNRGPADTQYF. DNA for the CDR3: TGTGCCACCCAAAGGAACAGGGGGCCCGCAGATACGCAGTATTTT.

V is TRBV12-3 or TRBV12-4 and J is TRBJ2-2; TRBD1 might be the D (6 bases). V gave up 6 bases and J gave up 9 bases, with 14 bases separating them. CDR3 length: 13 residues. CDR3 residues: CASSPLGDRELFF. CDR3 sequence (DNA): TGTGCCAGCAGCCCCTTGGGGGACAGGGAGCTGTTTTTT.

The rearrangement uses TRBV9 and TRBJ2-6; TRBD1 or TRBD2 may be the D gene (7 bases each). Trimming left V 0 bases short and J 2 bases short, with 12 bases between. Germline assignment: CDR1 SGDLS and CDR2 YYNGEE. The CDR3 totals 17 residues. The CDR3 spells CASSVEGRGPGANVLTF. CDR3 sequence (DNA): TGTGCCAGCAGCGTAGAGGGGAGGGGGCCTGGGGCCAACGTCCTGACTTTC. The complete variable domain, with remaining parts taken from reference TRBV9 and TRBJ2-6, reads DSGVTQTPKHLITATGQRVTLRCSPRSGDLSVYWYQQSLDQGLQFLIQYYNGEERAKGNILERFSAQQFPDLHSELNLSSLELGDSALYFCASSVEGRGPGANVLTFGAGSRLTVL.

CDR3 bases: TGTGCCAGCAGTTACTTAACGATAGAGAGGGGCGGGGAGCTGTTTTTT. This sequence encodes CASSYLTIERGGELFF. This chain links TRBV6-5 with TRBJ2-2; D tentatively fits TRBD1 or TRBD2 (5 bases each). Per the germline V gene, CDR1 is MNHEY and CDR2 is SVGAGI. The CDR3 is 16 amino acids. V was trimmed by 1 base and J by 7 bases, leaving 16 bases between them.

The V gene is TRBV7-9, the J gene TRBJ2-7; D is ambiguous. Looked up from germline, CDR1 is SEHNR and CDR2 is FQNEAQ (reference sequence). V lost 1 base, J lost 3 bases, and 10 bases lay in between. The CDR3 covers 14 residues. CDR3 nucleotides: TGTGCCAGCAGCTTAGTTGTTTCGGGCTACGAGCAGTACTTC. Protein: CASSLVVSGYEQYF.

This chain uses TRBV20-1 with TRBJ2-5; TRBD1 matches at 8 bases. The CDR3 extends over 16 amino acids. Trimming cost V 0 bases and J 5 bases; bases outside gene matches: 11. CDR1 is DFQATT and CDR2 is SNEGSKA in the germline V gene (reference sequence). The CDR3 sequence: CSARDFPTGAWETQYF. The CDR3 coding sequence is TGCAGTGCTAGAGATTTCCCGACAGGGGCATGGGAGACCCAGTACTTC.

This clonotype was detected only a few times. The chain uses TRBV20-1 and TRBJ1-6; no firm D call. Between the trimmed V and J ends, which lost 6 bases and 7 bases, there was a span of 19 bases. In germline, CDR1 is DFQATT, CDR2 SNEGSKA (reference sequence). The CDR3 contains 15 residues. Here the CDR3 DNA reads TGCAGTGCCCCGTCGGGTAGGAGTGGGAATTCACCCCTCCACTTT. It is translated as CSAPSGRSGNSPLHF.

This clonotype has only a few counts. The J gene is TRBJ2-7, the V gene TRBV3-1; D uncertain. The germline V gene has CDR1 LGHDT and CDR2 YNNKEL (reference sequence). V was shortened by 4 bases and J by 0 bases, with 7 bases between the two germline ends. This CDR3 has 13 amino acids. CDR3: CASSLQPSYEQYF. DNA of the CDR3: TGTGCCAGCAGCCTCCAACCCTCCTACGAGCAGTACTTC.

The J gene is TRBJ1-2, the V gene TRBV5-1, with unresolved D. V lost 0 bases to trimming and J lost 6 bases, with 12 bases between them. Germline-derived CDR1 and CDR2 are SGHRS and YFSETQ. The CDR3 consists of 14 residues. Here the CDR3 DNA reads TGCGCCAGCAGCTTGGCCGGGTTTAAGAATGGCTACACCTTC. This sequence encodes CASSLAGFKNGYTF.

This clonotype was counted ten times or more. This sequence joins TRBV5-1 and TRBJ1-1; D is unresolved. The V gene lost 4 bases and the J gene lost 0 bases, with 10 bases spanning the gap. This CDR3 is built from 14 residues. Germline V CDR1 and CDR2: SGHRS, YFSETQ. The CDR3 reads CASSLVTVNTEAFF. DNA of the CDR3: TGCGCCAGCAGCCTAGTCACAGTGAACACTGAAGCTTTCTTT.

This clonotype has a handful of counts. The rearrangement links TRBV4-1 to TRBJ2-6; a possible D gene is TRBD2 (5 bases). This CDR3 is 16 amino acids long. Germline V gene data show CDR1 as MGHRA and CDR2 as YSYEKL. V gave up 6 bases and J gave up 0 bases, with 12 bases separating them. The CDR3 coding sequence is TGCGCCAGCAGAACCGTTCGGGACTCTGGGGCCAACGTCCTGACTTTC. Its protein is CASRTVRDSGANVLTF.

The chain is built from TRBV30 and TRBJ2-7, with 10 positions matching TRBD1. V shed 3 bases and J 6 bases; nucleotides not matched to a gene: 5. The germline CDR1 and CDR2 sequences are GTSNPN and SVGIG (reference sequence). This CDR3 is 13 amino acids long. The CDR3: CAWSRDRGGEQYF. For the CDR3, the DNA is TGTGCCTGGAGCCGGGACAGGGGCGGCGAGCAGTACTTC.

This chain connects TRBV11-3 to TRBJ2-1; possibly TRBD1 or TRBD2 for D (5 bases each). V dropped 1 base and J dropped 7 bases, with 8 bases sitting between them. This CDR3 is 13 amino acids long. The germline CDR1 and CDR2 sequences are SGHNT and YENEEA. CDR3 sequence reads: CASSLGGWNEQFF. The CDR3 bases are TGTGCCAGCAGCTTAGGGGGGTGGAATGAGCAGTTCTTC.

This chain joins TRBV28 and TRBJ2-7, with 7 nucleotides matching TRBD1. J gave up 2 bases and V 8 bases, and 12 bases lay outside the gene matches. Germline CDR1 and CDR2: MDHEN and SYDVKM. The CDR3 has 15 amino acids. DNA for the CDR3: TGTGCCAGCGAACCAAACCGGGACAGCACCTACGAGCAGTACTTC. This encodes CASEPNRDSTYEQYF.

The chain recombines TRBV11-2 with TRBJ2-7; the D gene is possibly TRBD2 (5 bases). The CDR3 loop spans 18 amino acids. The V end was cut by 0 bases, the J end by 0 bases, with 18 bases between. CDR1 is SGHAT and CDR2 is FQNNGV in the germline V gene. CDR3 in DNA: TGTGCCAGCAGCTTAGATAGCGCCTCATGGATTAGCTCCTACGAGCAGTACTTC. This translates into CASSLDSASWISSYEQYF.

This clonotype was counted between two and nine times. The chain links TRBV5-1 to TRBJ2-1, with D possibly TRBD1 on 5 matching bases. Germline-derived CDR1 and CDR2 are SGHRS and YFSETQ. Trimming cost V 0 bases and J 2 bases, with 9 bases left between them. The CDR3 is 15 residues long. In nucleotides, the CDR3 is TGCGCCAGCAGCTTGGAGGGGTCAGCCTACAATGAGCAGTTCTTC. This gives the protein CASSLEGSAYNEQFF.

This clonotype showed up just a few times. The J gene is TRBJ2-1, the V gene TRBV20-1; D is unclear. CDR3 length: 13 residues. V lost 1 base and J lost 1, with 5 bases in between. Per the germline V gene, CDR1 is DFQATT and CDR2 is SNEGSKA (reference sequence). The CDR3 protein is CSARASSYNEQFF. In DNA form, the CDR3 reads TGCAGTGCTAGAGCTAGTTCCTACAATGAGCAGTTCTTC.

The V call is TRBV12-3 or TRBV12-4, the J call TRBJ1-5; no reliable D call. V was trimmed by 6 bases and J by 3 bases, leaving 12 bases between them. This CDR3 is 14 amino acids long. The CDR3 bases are TGTGCCAGCAGAGAGACGGCGATCAATCAGCCCCAGCATTTT. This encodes CASRETAINQPQHF.

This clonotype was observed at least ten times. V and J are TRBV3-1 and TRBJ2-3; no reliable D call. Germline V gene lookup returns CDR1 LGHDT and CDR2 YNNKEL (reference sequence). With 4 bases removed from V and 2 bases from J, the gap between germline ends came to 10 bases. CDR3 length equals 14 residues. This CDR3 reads CASSLRSFTDTQYF. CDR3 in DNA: TGTGCCAGCAGCCTGCGGAGCTTCACAGATACGCAGTATTTT.

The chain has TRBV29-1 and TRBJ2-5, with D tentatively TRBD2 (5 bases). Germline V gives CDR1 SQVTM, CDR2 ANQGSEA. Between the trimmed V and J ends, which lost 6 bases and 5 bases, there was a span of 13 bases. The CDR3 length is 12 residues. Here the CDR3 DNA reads TGCAGCGTCGCCGCCGGGGATGAGACCCAGTACTTC. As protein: CSVAAGDETQYF.